Sequencing of this T cell receptor beta chain was carried out in a study of post-analysis software for immune sequencing data. About the study: Relapsing-remitting, secondary progressive and progressive-relapsing forms made up the multiple sclerosis disease courses.

This clonotype was counted at least ten times. Its specificity is unknown. Incorporated into the TCR beta cDNA libraries were unique molecular identifiers, which served to reduce PCR and sequencing biases. T cells, roughly 1 to 10 million of them, yielded some 500,000 cDNA molecules. TCRdb analysed the PCR reads with MiXCR anew, one entry per CDR3 protein. The table shows almost 700,000 distinct CDR3 sequences, with roughly three fifths occurring only once. Study-wide results and caveats: Versus controls, multiple sclerosis patients showed significantly lower diversity (normalized Chao1). Strong co-clustering by F measure linked samples that shared a preparation batch.

Sequencing was done on a sample of blood. The TCR comes from a girl aged 2 to 9 with multiple sclerosis.

The CDR3 region is CASSLRTSGTQETQYF. The CDR3 nucleotides read TGTGCCAGCAGTCTCCGGACTAGCGGGACCCAAGAGACCCAGTACTTC. The rearrangement joins TRBV28 to TRBJ2-5, with 12 bases identical to TRBD2. Germline loops: CDR1 MDHEN, CDR2 SYDVKM. V shed 5 bases, J shed 1 base, and the junction held 5 bases outside the gene matches. This CDR3 region has 16 residues.